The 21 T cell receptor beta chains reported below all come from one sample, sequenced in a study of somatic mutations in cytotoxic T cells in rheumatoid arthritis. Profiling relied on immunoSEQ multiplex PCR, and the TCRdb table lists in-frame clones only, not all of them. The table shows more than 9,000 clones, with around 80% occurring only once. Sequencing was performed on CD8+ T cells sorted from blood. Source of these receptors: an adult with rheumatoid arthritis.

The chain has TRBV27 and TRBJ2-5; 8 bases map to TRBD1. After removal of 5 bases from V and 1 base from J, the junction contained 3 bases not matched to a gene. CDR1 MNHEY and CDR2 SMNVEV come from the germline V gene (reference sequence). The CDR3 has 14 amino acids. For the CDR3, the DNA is TGTGCCAGCAGTGGACAGGGAGCCCAAGAGACCCAGTACTTC. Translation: CASSGQGAQETQYF.

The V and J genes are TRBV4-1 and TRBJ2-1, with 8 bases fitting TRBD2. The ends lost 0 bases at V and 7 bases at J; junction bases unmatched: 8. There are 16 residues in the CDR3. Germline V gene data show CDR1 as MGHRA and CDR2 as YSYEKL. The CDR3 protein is CASSQELAELNNEQFF. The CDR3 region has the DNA TGCGCCAGCAGCCAAGAACTAGCGGAACTTAATAATGAGCAGTTCTTC.

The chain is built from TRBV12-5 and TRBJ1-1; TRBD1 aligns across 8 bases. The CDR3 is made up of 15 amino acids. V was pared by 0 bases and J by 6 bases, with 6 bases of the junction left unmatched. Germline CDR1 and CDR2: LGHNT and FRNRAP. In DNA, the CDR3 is TGTGCTAGTGGTTTGGTACTTGAACAGGGGGCTGAAGCTTTCTTT. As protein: CASGLVLEQGAEAFF.

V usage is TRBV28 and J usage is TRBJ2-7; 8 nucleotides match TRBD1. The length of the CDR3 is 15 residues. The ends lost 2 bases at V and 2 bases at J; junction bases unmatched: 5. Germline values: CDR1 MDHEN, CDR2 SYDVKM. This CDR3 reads CASSLQGQAAYEQYF. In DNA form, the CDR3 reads TGTGCCAGCAGTTTACAGGGACAGGCCGCCTACGAGCAGTACTTC.

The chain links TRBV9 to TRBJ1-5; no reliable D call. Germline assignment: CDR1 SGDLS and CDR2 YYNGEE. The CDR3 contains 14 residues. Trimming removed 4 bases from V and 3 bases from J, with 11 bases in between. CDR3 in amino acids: CASSPMGDNQPQHF. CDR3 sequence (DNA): TGTGCCAGCAGCCCCATGGGTGACAATCAGCCCCAGCATTTT.

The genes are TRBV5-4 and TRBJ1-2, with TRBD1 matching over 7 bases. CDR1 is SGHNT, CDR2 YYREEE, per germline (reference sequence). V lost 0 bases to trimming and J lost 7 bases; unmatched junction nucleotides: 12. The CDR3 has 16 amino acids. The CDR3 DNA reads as TGTGCCAGCAGCTTGGGAATGGGACAGTCTGTTGGTGGCTACACCTTC. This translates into CASSLGMGQSVGGYTF.

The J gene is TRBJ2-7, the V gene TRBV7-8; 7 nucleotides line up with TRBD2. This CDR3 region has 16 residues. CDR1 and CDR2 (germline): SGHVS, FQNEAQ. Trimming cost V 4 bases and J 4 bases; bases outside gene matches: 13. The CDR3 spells CASSSDYFAGAYEQYF. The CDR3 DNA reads TGTGCCAGCAGCTCGGACTATTTTGCGGGAGCGTACGAGCAGTACTTC.

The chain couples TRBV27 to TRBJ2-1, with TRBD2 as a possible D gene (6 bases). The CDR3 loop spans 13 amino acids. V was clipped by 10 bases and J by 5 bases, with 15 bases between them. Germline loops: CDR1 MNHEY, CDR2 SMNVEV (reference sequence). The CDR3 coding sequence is TGTGCCACCGGGGATCGGGGGAACAATGAGCAGTTCTTC. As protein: CATGDRGNNEQFF.

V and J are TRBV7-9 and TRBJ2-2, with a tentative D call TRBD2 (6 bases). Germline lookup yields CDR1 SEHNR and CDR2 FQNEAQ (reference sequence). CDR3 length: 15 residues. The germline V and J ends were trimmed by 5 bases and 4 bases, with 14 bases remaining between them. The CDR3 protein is CASSLSGYLTGELFF. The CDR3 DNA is TGTGCCAGCAGCCTAAGCGGGTACCTCACCGGGGAGCTGTTTTTT.

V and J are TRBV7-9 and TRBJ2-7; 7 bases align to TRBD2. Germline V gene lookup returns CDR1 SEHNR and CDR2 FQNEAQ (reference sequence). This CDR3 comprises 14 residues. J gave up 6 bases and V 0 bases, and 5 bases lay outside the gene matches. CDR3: CASSLAGGGSEQYF. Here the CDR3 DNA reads TGTGCCAGCAGCTTAGCTGGGGGGGGAAGCGAGCAGTACTTC.

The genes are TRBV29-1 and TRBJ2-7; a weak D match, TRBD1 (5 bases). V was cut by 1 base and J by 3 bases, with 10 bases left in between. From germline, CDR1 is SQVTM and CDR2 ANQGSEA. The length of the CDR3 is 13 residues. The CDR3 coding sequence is TGCAGCGTTGAAGGTGGACACTACTACGAGCAGTACTTC. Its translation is CSVEGGHYYEQYF.

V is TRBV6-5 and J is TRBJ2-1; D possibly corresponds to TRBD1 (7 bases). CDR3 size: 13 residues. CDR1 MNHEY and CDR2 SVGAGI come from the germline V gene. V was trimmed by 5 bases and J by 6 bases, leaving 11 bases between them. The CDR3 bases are TGTGCCAGCAGTCGACAGGGAGGCAATGAGCAGTTCTTC. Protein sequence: CASSRQGGNEQFF.

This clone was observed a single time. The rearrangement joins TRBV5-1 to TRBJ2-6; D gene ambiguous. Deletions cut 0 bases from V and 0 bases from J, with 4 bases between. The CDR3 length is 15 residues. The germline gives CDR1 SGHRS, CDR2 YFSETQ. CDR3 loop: CASSLEVSGANVLTF. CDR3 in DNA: TGCGCCAGCAGCTTGGAAGTCTCTGGGGCCAACGTCCTGACTTTC. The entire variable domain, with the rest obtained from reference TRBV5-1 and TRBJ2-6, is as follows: KAGVTQTPRYLIKTRGQQVTLSCSPISGHRSVSWYQQTPGQGLQFLFEYFSETQRNKGNFPGRFSGRQFSNSRSEMNVSTLELGDSALYLCASSLEVSGANVLTFGAGSRLTVL.

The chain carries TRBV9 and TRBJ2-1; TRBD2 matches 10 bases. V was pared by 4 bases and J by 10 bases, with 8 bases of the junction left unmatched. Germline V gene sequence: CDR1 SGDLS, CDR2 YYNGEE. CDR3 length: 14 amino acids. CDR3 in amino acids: CASSSGLAVPEQFF. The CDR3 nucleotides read TGTGCCAGCAGCTCCGGACTAGCGGTTCCCGAGCAGTTCTTC.

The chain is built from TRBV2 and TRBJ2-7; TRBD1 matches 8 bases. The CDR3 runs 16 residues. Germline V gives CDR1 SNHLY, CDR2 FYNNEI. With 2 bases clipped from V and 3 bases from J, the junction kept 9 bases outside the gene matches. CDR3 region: CASSEQEDRDDYEQYF. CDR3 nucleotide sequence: TGTGCCAGCAGTGAACAAGAGGACAGGGATGACTACGAGCAGTACTTC.

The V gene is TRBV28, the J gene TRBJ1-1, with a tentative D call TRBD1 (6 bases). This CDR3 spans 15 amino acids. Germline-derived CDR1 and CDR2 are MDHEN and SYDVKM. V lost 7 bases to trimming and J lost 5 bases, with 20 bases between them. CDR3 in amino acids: CASTQGVRGRTEAFF. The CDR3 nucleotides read TGTGCCAGCACCCAAGGGGTCAGGGGAAGGACTGAAGCTTTCTTT.

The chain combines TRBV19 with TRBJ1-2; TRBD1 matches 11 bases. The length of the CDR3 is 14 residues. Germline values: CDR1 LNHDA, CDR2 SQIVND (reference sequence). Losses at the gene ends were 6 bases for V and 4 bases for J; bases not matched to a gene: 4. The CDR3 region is CASRAGTGGYGYTF. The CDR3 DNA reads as TGTGCCAGTAGAGCCGGGACAGGGGGCTATGGCTACACCTTC.

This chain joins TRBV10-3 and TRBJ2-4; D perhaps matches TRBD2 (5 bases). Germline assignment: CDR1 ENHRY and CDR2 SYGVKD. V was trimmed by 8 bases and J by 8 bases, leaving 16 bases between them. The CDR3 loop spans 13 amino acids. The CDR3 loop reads CAIGREGSDIQYF. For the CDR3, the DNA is TGTGCCATCGGCCGGGAAGGCAGTGACATTCAGTACTTC.

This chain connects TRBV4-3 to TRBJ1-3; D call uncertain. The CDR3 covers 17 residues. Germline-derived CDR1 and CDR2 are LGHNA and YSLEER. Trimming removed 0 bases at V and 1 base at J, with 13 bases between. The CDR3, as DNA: TGCGCCAGCAGCCAAGAATATTGGCCACATTCTGGAAACACCATATATTTT. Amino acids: CASSQEYWPHSGNTIYF.

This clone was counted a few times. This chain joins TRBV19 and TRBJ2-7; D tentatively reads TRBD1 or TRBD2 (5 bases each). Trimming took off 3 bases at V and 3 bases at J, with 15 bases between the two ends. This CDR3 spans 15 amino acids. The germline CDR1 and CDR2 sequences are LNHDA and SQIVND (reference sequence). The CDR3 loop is CASSIRDQIIYEQYF. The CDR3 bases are TGTGCCAGTAGTATCCGGGACCAAATCATCTACGAGCAGTACTTC.

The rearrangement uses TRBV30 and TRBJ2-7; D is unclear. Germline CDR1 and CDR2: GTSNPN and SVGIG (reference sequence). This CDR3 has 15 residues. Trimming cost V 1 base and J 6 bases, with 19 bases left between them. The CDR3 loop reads CAWSATDPLVGEQYF. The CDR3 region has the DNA TGTGCCTGGAGTGCGACGGACCCTTTGGTAGGCGAGCAGTACTTC.